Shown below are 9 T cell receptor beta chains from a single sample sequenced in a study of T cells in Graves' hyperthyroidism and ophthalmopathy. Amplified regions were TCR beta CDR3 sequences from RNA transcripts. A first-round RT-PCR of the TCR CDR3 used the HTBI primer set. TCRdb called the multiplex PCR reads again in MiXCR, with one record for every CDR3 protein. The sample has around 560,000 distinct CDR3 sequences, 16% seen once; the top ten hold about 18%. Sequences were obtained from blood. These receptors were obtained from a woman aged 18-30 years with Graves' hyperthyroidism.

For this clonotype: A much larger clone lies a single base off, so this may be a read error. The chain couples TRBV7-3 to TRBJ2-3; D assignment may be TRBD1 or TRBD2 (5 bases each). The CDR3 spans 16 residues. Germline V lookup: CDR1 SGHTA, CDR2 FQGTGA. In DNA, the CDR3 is TGTGCCAGCGGCTTAAGAGAGTGGGACAGCACAGATACGCAGTATTTT. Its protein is CASGLREWDSTDTQYF.

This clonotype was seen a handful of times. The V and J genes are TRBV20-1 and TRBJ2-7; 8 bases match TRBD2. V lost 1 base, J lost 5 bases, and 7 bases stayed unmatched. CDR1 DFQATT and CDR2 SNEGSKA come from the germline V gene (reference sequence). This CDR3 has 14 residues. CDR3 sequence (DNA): TGCAGTGCTAGAGCCCCCGGGCGGGGGGACGAGCAGTACTTC. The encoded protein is CSARAPGRGDEQYF.

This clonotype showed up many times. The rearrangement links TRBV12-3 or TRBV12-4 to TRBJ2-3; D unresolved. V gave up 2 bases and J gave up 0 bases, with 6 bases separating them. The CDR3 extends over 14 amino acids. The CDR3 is CASSLPASTDTQYF. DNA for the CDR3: TGTGCCAGCAGTTTACCCGCTAGCACAGATACGCAGTATTTT.

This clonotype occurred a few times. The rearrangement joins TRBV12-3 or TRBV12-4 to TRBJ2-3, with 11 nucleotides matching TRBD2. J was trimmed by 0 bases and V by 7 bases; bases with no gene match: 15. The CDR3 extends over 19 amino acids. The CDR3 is CASTGVVWGLADSTDTQYF. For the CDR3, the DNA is TGTGCCAGCACGGGGGTTGTCTGGGGACTAGCGGATAGCACAGATACGCAGTATTTT.

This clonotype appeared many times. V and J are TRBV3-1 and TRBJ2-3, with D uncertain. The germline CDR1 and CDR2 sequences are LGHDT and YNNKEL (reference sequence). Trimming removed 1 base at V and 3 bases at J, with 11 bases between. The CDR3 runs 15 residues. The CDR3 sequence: CASSQVIEQTDTQYF. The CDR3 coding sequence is TGTGCCAGCAGCCAAGTGATCGAACAGACAGATACGCAGTATTTT.

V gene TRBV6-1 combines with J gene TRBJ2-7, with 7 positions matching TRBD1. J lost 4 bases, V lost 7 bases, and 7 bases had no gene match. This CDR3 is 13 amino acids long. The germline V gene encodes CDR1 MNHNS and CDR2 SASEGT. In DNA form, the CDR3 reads TGTGCCAGCATAATGCAGGGGGAATACGAGCAGTACTTC. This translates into CASIMQGEYEQYF.

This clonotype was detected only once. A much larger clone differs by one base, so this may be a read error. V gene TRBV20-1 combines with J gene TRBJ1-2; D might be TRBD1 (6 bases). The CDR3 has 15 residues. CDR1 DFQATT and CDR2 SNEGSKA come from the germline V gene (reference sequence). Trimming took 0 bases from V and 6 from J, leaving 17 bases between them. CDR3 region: CSARDRGEWGHGYTF. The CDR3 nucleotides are TGCAGTGCTAGAGATAGGGGGGAATGGGGCCATGGCTACACCTTC.

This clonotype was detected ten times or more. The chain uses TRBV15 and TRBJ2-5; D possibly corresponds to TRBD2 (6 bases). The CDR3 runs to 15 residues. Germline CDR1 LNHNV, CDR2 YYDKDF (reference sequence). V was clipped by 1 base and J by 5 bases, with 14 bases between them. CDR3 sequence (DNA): TGTGCCACCAGCAGAGTCTCGGGGGTGGTGGAGACCCAGTACTTC. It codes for CATSRVSGVVETQYF.

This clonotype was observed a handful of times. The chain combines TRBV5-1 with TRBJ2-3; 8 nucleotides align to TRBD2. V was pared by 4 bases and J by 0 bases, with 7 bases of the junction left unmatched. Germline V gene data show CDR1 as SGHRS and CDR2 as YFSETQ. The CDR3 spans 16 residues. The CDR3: CASSREGATSTDTQYF. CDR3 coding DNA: TGCGCCAGCAGCCGGGAGGGAGCGACAAGCACAGATACGCAGTATTTT.